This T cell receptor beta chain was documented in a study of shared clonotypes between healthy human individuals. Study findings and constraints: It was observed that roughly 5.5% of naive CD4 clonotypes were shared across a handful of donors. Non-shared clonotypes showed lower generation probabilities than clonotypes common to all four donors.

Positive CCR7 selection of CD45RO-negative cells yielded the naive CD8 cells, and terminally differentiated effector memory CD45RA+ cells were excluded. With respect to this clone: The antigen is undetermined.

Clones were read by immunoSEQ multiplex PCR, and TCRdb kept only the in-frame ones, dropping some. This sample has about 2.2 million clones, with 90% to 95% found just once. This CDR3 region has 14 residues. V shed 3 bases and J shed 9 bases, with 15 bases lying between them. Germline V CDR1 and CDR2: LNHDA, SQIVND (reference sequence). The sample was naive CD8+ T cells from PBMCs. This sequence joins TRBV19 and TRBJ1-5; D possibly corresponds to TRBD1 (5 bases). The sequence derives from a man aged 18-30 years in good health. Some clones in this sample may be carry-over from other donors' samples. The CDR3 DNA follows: TGTGCCAGTAGTATTAAGGGACCCCGGGGGCCCCAGCATTTT. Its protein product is CASSIKGPRGPQHF.